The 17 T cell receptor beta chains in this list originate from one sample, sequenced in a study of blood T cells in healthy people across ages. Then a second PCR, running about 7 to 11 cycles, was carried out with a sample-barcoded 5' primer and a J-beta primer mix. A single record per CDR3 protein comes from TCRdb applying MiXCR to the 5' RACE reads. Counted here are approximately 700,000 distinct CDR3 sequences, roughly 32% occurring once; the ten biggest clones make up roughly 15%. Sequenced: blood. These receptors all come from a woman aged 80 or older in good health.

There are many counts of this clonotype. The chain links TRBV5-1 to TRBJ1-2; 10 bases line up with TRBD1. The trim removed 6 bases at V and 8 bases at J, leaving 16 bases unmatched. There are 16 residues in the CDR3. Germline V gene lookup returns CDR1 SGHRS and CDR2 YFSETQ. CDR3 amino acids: CASTFRTGTGARGYTF. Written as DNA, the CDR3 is TGCGCCAGCACGTTCCGCACCGGGACAGGGGCTCGCGGCTACACCTTC.

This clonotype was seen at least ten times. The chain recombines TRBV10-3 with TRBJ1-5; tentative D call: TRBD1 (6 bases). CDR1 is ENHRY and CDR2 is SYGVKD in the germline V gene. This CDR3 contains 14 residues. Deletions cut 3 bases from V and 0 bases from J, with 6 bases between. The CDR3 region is CAISDRGSNQPQHF. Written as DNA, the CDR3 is TGTGCCATCAGTGACAGGGGTAGCAATCAGCCCCAGCATTTT.

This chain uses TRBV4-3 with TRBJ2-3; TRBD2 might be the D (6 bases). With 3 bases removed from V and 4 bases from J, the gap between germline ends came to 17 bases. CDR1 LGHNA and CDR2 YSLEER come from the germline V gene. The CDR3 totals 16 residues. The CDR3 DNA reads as TGCGCCAGCAGCCAGGCTAGCGTCACGGGGGCAGATACGCAGTATTTT. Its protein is CASSQASVTGADTQYF.

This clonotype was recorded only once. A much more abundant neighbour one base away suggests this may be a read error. The CDR3 DNA sequence: TGTGCCAGCAGCCAAAGACAGACCTACGAGCGGTACTTC. Translated: CASSQRQTYERYF. The chain links TRBV3-1 to TRBJ2-7; weak D call: TRBD1 (5 bases). This CDR3 comprises 13 residues. Germline CDR1 is LGHDT and CDR2 is YNNKEL (reference sequence).

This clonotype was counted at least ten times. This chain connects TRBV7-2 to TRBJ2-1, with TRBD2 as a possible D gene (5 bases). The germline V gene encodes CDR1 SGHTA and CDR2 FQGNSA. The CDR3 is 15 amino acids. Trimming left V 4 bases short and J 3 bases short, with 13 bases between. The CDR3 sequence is CASSYPGVFYNEQFF. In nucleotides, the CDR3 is TGTGCCAGCAGCTACCCCGGGGTTTTCTACAATGAGCAGTTCTTC.

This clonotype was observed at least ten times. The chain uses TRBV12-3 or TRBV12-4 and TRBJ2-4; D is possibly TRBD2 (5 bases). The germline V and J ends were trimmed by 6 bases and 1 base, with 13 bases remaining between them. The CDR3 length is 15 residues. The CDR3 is CASRAGGLAKNIQYF. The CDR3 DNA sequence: TGTGCCAGCAGGGCGGGCGGGCTCGCCAAAAACATTCAGTACTTC.

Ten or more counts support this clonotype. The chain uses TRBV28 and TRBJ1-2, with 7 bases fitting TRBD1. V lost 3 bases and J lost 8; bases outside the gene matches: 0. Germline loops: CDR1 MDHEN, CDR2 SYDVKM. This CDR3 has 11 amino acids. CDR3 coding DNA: TGTGCCAGCAGTTTGGACAGGGGCTACACCTTC. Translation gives CASSLDRGYTF.

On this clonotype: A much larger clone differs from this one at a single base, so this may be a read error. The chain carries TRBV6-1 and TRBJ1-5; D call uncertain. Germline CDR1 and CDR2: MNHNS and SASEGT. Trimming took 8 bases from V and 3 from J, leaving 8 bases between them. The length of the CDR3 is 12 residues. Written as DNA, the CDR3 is TGTGCCAGCGCAGTAGACAATCAGCCCCAGCATTTT. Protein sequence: CASAVDNQPQHF.

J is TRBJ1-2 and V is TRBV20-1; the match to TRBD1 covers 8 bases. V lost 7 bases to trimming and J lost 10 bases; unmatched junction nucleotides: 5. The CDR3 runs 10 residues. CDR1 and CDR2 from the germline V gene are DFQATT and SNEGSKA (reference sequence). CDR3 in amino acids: CSVADRVYTF. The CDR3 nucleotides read TGCAGTGTCGCGGACAGGGTCTACACCTTC.

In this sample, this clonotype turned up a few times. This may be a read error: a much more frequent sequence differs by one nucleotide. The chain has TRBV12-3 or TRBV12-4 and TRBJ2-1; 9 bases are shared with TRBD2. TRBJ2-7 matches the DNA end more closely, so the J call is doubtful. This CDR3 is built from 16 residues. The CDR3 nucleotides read TGTGCCAGCAGTTTCCGAAGCGGGGGGACCTACAATGAGCAGTACTTC. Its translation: CASSFRSGGTYNEQYF.

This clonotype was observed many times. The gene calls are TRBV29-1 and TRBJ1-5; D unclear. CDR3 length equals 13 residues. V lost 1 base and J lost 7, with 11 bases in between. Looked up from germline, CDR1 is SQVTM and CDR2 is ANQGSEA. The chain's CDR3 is CSVEAGPGQPQHF. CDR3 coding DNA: TGCAGCGTTGAAGCTGGACCGGGCCAGCCCCAGCATTTT.

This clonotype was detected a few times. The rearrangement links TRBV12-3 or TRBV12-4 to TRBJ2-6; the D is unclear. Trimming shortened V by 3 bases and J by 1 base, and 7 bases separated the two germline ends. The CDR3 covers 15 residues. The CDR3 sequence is CASSFHLSGANVLTF. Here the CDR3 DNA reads TGTGCCAGCAGTTTTCATCTTTCTGGGGCCAACGTCCTGACTTTC.

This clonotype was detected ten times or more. DNA of the CDR3: TGCAGCGTTGAAACCTGGGTTGCGAACACCGGGGAGCTGTTTTTT. The encoded protein is CSVETWVANTGELFF. The chain is built from TRBV29-1 and TRBJ2-2; D is ambiguous. The V and J ends lost 2 bases and 0 bases respectively, with 10 bases between them. The CDR3 spans 15 residues. Germline values: CDR1 SQVTM, CDR2 ANQGSEA.

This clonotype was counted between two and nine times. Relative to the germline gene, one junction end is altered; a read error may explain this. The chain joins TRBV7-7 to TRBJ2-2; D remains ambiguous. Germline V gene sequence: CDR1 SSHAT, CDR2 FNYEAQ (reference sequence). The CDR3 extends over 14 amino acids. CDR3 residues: CASSLRAQTGELFF. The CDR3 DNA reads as TGTGCTAGCAGCCTAAGGGCTCAGACCGGGGAGCTGTTTTTT. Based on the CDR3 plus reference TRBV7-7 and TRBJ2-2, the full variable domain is GAGVSQSPRYKVTKRGQDVTLRCDPISSHATLYWYQQALGQGPEFLTYFNYEAQPDKSGLPSDRFSAERPEGSISTLTIQRTEQRDSAMYRCASSLRAQTGELFFGEGSRLTVL.

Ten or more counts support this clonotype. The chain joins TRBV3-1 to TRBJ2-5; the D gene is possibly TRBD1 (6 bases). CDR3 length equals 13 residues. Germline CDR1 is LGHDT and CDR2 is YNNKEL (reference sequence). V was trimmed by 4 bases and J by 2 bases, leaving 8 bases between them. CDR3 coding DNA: TGTGCCAGCAGCCGACAGGCGCAAGAGACCCAGTACTTC. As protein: CASSRQAQETQYF.

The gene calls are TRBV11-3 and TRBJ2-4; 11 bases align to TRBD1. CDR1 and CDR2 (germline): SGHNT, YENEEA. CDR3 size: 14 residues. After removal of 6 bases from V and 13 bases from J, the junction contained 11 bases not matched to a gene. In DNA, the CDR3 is TGTGCCAGCAGTCGGACAGGGGGCCCCTACAAGCAGTACTTC. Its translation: CASSRTGGPYKQYF.

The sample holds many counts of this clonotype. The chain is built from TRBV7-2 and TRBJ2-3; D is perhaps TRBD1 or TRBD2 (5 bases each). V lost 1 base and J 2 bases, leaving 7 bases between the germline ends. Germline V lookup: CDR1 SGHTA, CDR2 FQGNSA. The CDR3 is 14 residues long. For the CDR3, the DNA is TGTGCCAGCAGCTTAGTAGGGACCACAGATACGCAGTATTTT. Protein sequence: CASSLVGTTDTQYF. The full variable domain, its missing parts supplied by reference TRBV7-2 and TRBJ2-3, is GAGVSQSPSNKVTEKGKDVELRCDPISGHTALYWYRQSLGQGLEFLIYFQGNSAPDKSGLPSDRFSAERTGGSVSTLTIQRTQQEDSAVYLCASSLVGTTDTQYFGPGTRLTVL.